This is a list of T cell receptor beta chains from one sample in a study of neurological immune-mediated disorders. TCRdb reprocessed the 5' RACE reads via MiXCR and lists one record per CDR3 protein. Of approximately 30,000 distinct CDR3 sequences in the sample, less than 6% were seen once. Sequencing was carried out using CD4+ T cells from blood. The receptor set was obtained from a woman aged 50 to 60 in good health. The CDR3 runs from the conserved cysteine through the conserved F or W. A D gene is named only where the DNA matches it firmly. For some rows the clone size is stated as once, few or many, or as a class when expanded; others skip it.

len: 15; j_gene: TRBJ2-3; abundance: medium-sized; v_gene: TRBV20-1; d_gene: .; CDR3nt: TGCAGTGCTGTACCCTTACAGGTCCCCACAGATACGCAGTATTTT; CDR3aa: CSAVPLQVPTDTQYF
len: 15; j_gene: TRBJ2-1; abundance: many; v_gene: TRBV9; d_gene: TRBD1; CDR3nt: TGTGCCAGCAGCACCCAACAGGGGTCCTACAATGAGCAGTTCTTC; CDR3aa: CASSTQQGSYNEQFF
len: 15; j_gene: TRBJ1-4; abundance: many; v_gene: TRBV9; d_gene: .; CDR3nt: TGTGCCAGCAGCGTAGGACAGGCAACTAATGAAAAACTGTTTTTT; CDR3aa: CASSVGQATNEKLFF
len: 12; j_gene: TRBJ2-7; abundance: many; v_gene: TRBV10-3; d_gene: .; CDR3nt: TGTGCCATCAGTGAGTCAGAGGCCGAGCAGTACTTC; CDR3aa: CAISESEAEQYF
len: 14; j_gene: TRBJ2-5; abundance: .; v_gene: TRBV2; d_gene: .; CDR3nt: TGTGCCAGCAGGGACCCCTCAGGCGGAGAGACCCAGTACTTC; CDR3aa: CASRDPSGGETQYF
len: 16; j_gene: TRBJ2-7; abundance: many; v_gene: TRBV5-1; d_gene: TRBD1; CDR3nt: TGCGCCAGCAGCTTGGCAGCGGGACAGGGTGTCTACGAGCAGTACTTC; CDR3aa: CASSLAAGQGVYEQYF
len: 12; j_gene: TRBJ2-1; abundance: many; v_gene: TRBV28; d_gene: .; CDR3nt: TGTGCCAGCAGTTTTAGTGACAATGAGCAGTTCTTC; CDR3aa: CASSFSDNEQFF
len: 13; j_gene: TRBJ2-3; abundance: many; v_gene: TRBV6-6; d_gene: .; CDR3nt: TGTGCCAGCAGTCCACCGGGCACAGATACGCAGTATTTT; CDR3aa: CASSPPGTDTQYF
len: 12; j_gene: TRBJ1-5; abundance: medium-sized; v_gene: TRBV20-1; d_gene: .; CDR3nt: TGCAGTGCTAGACGGAGAGGGCAGCCCCAGCATTTT; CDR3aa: CSARRRGQPQHF
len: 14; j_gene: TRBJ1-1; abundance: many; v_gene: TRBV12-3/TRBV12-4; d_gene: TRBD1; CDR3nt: TGTGCCAGCCTTACCTCCAGAGCGGACAGGGGCGCTTTCTTT; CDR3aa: CASLTSRADRGAFF
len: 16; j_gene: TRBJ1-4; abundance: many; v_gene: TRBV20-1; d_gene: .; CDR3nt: TGCAGTGCTAGAGATCTTGGGGGAGGGGTAGTTGAAAAACTGTTTTTT; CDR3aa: CSARDLGGGVVEKLFF
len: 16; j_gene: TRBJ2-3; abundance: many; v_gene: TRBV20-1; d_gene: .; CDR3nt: TGCAGTGCTGATTCCCGGGGGGCCCCGACGTCAGATACGCAGTATTTT; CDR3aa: CSADSRGAPTSDTQYF
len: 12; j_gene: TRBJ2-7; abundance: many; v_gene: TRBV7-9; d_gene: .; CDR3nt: TGTGCCAGCAGCTTAACCCTGCGGGAGCAGTACTTC; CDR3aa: CASSLTLREQYF
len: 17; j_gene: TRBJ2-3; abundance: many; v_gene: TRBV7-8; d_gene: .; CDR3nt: TGTGCCAGCAGCTCCCAGCCGGGACTTGCCGTTGCAGATACGCAGTATTTT; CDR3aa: CASSSQPGLAVADTQYF
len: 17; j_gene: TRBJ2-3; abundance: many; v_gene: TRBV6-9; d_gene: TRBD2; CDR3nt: TGTGCCAGCAGTTACCCTAGCGGGGGCCCTAGCACAGATACGCAGTATTTT; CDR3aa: CASSYPSGGPSTDTQYF
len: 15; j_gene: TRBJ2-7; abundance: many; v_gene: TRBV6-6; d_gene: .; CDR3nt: TGTGCCAGCAGCCCCGGACGGGGGTTCTCCTACGAGCAGTACTTC; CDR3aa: CASSPGRGFSYEQYF
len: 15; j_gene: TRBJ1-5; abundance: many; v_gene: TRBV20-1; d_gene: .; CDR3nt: TGCAGTGCCAAGGCGGGGACCCAAGGCAATCAGCCCCAGCATTTT; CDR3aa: CSAKAGTQGNQPQHF
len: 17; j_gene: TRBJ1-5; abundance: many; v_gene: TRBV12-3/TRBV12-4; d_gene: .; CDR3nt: TGTGCCAGCAGTTTAGACGGATGGGGGGATGACAATCAGCCCCAGCATTTT; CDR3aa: CASSLDGWGDDNQPQHF
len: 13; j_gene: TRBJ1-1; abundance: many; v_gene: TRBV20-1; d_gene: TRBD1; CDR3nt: TGCAGTGCTAGAACAGGGGCAGGGACTGAAGCTTTCTTT; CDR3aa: CSARTGAGTEAFF
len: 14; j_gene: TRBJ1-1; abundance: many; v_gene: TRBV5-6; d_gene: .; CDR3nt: TGTGCCAGCAGACAGCGGGAAATGAACACTGAAGCTTTCTTT; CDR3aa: CASRQREMNTEAFF
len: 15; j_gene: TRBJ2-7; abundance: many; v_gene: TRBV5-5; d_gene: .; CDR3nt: TGTGCCAGCAGCTTGGGGGCGGGACAAACTTACGAGCAGTACTTC; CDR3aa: CASSLGAGQTYEQYF
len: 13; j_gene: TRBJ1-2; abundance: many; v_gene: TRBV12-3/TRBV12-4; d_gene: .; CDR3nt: TGTGCCAGCAGTTTACTGGGGGCTTTTGGCTACACCTTC; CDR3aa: CASSLLGAFGYTF
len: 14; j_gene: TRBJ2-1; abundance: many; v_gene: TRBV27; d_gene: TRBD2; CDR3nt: TGTGCCACCCAGACTAGCGGGAGTGGGAATGAGCAGTTCTTC; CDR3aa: CATQTSGSGNEQFF
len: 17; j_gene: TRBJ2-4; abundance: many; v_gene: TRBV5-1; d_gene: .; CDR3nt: TGCGCCAGCAGCCTCTCCCAAAGCGGAGTTTCTTCAGGCATTCAGTACTTC; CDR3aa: CASSLSQSGVSSGIQYF
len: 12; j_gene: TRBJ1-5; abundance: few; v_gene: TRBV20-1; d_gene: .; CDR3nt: TGCAGTGGATGGCAGTTCGGACAGCCCCAGCATTTT; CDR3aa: CSGWQFGQPQHF
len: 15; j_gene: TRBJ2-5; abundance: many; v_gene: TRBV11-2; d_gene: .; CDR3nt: TGTGCCAGCAGCTTAGTTCTGGGGGCCGGAGAGACCCAGTACTTC; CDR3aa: CASSLVLGAGETQYF
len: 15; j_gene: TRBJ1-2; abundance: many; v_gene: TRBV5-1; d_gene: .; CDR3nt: TGCGCCAGCAGCTCAACACAGGGAGGCGGCTATGGCTACACCTTC; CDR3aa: CASSSTQGGGYGYTF
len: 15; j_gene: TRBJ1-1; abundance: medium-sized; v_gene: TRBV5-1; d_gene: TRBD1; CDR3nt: TGCGCCAGCAAAAGGTCAGGGGGTGAAGGCACTGAAGCTTTCTTT; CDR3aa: CASKRSGGEGTEAFF
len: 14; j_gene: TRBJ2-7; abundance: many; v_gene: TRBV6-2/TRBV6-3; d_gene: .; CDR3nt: TGTGCCAGCAGTGCGAGGATGCCCTCCTACGAGCAGTACTTC; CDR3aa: CASSARMPSYEQYF
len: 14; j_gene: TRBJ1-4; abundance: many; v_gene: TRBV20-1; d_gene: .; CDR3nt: TGCAGTGCGACACGGGACGGGGCTAATGAAAAACTGTTTTTT; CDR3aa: CSATRDGANEKLFF
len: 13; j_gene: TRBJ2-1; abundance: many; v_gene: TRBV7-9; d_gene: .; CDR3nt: TGTGCCAGCAGCTTAGATGTACGGAATGAGCAGTTCTTC; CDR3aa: CASSLDVRNEQFF
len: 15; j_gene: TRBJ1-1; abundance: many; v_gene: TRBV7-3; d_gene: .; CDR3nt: TGTGCCAGCACCCAAACGGGCCCCATGAACACTGAAGCTTTCTTT; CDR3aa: CASTQTGPMNTEAFF
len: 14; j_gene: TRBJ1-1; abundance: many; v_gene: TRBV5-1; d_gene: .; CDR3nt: TGCGCCAGCAGCCCGGGGGTAGGGACCACTGAAGCTTTCTTT; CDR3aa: CASSPGVGTTEAFF
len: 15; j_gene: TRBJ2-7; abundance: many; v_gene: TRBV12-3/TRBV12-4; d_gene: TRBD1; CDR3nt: TGTGCCAGCACCCGACAGGGGGGCCTCCCCTACGAGCAGTACTTC; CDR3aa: CASTRQGGLPYEQYF
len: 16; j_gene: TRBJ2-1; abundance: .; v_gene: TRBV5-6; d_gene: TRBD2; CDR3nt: TGTGCCAGCAGCTTGGTGGGCGGGAGAGTTTACAATGAGCAGTTCTTC; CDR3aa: CASSLVGGRVYNEQFF
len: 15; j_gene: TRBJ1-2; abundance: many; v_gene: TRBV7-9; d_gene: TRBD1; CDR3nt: TGTGCCAGCCGGGAGGAGGAGGAGGGGGCGCGTGGCTACACCTTC; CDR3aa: CASREEEEGARGYTF
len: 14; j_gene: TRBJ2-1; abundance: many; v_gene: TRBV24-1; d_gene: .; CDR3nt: TGTGCCACCAGCGGAGGGACACTTAACAATGAGCAGTTCTTC; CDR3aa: CATSGGTLNNEQFF
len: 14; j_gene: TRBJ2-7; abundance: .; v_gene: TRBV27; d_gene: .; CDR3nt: TGTGCCAGCAGGACCGGGACTCTTGGGTACGAGCAGTACTTC; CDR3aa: CASRTGTLGYEQYF
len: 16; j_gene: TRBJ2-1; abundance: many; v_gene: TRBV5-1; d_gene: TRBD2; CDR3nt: TGCGCCAGCAGCTTAGCGGGGGCACTAGGGGGTGGTGAGCAGTTCTTC; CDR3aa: CASSLAGALGGGEQFF
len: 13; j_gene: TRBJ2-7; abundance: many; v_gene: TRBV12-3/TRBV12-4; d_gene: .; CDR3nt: TGTGCCAGCAGTTTAGACACAGGGTACGAGCAGTACTTC; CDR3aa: CASSLDTGYEQYF
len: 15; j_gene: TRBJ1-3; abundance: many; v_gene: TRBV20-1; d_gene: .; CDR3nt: TGCAGTGCTGGGCTTGGGTCCAGCTCTGGAAACACCATATATTTT; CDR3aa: CSAGLGSSSGNTIYF
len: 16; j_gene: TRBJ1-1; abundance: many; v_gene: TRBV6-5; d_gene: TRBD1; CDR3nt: TGTGCCAGCAGTTACTCGGCGGGACAGGGGTTAGGTGAAGCTTTCTTT; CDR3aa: CASSYSAGQGLGEAFF
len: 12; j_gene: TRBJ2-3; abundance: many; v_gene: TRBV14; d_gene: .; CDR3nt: TGTGCCAGCAGCCAATCCATGGATACGCAGTATTTT; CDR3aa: CASSQSMDTQYF
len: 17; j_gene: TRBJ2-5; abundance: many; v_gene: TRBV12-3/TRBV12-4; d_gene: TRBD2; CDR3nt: TGTGCCAGCAGTTTATGGCTAGCGGGATCGGTTACAGAGACCCAGTACTTC; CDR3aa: CASSLWLAGSVTETQYF
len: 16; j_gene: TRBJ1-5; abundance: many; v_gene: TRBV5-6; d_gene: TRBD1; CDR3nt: TGTGCCAGCAGCTTTTTAGGGGGCGAATCAAATCAGCCCCAGCATTTT; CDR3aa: CASSFLGGESNQPQHF
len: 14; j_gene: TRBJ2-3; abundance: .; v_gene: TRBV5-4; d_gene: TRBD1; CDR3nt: TGTGCCAGCAGCCCGGGACAGGGAGAGAATACGCAGTATTTT; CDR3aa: CASSPGQGENTQYF
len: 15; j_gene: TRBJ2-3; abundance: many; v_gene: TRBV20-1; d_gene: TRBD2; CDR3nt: TGCAGTGCTTACCCCCGACTAGCGGGCACAGATACGCAGTATTTT; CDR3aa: CSAYPRLAGTDTQYF
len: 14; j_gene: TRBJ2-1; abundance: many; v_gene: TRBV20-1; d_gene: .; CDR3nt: TGCAGTGCTACGACAGAAAGCTCCTACAATGAGCAGTTCTTC; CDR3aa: CSATTESSYNEQFF